This is a list of T cell receptor beta chains from one sample in a study of T-cell memory formation after mild COVID-19. One entry per CDR3 protein, called by TCRdb with MiXCR from the 5' RACE reads. The sample has approximately 400,000 distinct CDR3 sequences, 20% to 25% seen once; the top ten hold 8.8%. The sequenced sample was PBMCs or a T cell subset sorted from them (not recorded which). These receptor sequences come from an adult woman who had mild COVID-19 (a few samples of this study predate the infection). Cell type and time point are not known. Both conserved end residues are trimmed from each CDR3. Clone size appears in some rows only: once, few, many, or a class for an expanded clone.

j_call: TRBJ2-2
v_call: TRBV12-3/TRBV12-4
clone_size: -
cdr3_aa: ASSFLSQKGTGELF

j_call: TRBJ1-4
v_call: TRBV30
clone_size: -
cdr3_aa: ASERGARGSNEKLF

j_call: TRBJ1-4
v_call: TRBV10-3
clone_size: few
cdr3_aa: AISSGTGVEKLF

j_call: TRBJ2-3
v_call: TRBV3-1
clone_size: -
cdr3_aa: ASSQRTGWDTDTQY

j_call: TRBJ2-3
v_call: TRBV25-1
clone_size: -
cdr3_aa: ASIRGALTDTQY

j_call: TRBJ1-1
v_call: TRBV7-9
clone_size: few
cdr3_aa: ASRSPSDTEAF

j_call: TRBJ2-3
v_call: TRBV24-1
clone_size: few
cdr3_aa: ATSITLTDTQY

j_call: TRBJ1-5
v_call: TRBV6-2/TRBV6-3
clone_size: once
cdr3_aa: ASSSGQGPNQPQH

j_call: TRBJ1-5
v_call: TRBV6-5
clone_size: -
cdr3_aa: ASSPTGGINQPQH

j_call: TRBJ1-2
v_call: TRBV20-1
clone_size: -
cdr3_aa: SADDRGRNYGYT

j_call: TRBJ2-3
v_call: TRBV10-3
clone_size: few
cdr3_aa: AISEPGTGLTDTQY

j_call: TRBJ1-5
v_call: TRBV18
clone_size: -
cdr3_aa: ASSPPGFGQPQH

j_call: TRBJ2-1
v_call: TRBV24-1
clone_size: -
cdr3_aa: ATSDEEIYGRDNEQF

j_call: TRBJ1-3
v_call: TRBV6-1
clone_size: few
cdr3_aa: ASSDGRYSGNTIY

j_call: TRBJ2-5
v_call: TRBV20-1
clone_size: many
cdr3_aa: SARGATGGSLAGETQY

j_call: TRBJ2-5
v_call: TRBV7-8
clone_size: -
cdr3_aa: ASSLVGGHGIETQY

j_call: TRBJ1-1
v_call: TRBV9
clone_size: -
cdr3_aa: ASSASGLLNTEAF

j_call: TRBJ2-3
v_call: TRBV6-2/TRBV6-3
clone_size: -
cdr3_aa: ASSYSSQAGGTDTQY

j_call: TRBJ1-2
v_call: TRBV12-3/TRBV12-4
clone_size: -
cdr3_aa: ASSKGTGTYGYT

j_call: TRBJ1-2
v_call: TRBV20-1
clone_size: -
cdr3_aa: SANPDAKVKAGYT

j_call: TRBJ2-5
v_call: TRBV7-3
clone_size: few
cdr3_aa: ASSLMSRGTETQY

j_call: TRBJ2-5
v_call: TRBV7-6
clone_size: -
cdr3_aa: ASSLEGGQGGQETQY

j_call: TRBJ2-2
v_call: TRBV6-5
clone_size: -
cdr3_aa: ASSYSGLTTGELF

j_call: TRBJ2-3
v_call: TRBV7-7
clone_size: -
cdr3_aa: ASSLGLAGGPMSTDTQY

j_call: TRBJ1-4
v_call: TRBV9
clone_size: -
cdr3_aa: ASSGSAATNEKLF

j_call: TRBJ2-1
v_call: TRBV4-1
clone_size: -
cdr3_aa: ASSQDPPGGLSYNEQF

j_call: TRBJ2-7
v_call: TRBV9
clone_size: few
cdr3_aa: ASSAGTSLEQY

j_call: TRBJ2-1
v_call: TRBV7-3
clone_size: -
cdr3_aa: ASSDYTSGRSNEQF

j_call: TRBJ2-1
v_call: TRBV5-1
clone_size: few
cdr3_aa: ASSLGGLAGYEQF

j_call: TRBJ2-1
v_call: TRBV11-2
clone_size: -
cdr3_aa: ASSSQGAANEQF

j_call: TRBJ2-4
v_call: TRBV3-1
clone_size: -
cdr3_aa: ASSQDIGIQY

j_call: TRBJ2-3
v_call: TRBV25-1
clone_size: -
cdr3_aa: ASSAWTGSTDTQY

j_call: TRBJ1-2
v_call: TRBV12-3/TRBV12-4
clone_size: few
cdr3_aa: ASSGGGNYGYT

j_call: TRBJ1-2
v_call: TRBV7-9
clone_size: -
cdr3_aa: ASSLAGAYGYT

j_call: TRBJ2-7
v_call: TRBV11-2
clone_size: -
cdr3_aa: ASSTVYEQY